A single sample is the source of the 28 T cell receptor beta chains below, sequenced in a study of cytomegalovirus exposure and HLA in healthy donors. The PCR was carried out with 60 Vbeta primers and 13 Jbeta primers. Method: immunoSEQ multiplex PCR; TCRdb's copy keeps in-frame clones and lacks some. Here the sample spans fewer than 60,000 clones, around three fifths being singletons. Sample: PBMCs. The source of these receptors is a human donor in good health.

This clone was picked up a small number of times. The chain is built from TRBV12-5 and TRBJ2-5; 8 nucleotides line up with TRBD1. V shed 6 bases, J shed 5 bases, and the junction held 11 bases outside the gene matches. The length of the CDR3 is 15 residues. The V gene's germline CDR1 is LGHNT and CDR2 FRNRAP. The CDR3 here is CASGPGTGQIETQYF. The CDR3 DNA follows: TGTGCTAGTGGCCCTGGGACAGGTCAGATCGAGACCCAGTACTTC.

The chain employs TRBV7-3 and TRBJ2-5; the D is unclear. This CDR3 region has 13 residues. Trimming shortened V by 5 bases and J by 6 bases, and 13 bases separated the two germline ends. CDR1 SGHTA and CDR2 FQGTGA come from the germline V gene. The CDR3 loop reads CASSPNSYQTQYF. The DNA for the CDR3 is TGTGCCAGCAGCCCCAACTCCTACCAGACCCAGTACTTC.

The chain couples TRBV7-9 to TRBJ2-7, with 8 bases that match TRBD2. The CDR3 is made up of 14 amino acids. Germline trimming cut 3 bases from V and 1 base from J; bases unmatched to any gene: 2. Germline V gene sequence: CDR1 SEHNR, CDR2 FQNEAQ (reference sequence). The CDR3 sequence is CASSFGGGSYEQYF. The DNA of the CDR3 is TGTGCCAGCAGCTTCGGGGGGGGTTCCTACGAGCAGTACTTC.

V and J are TRBV7-2 and TRBJ2-7, with 10 bases that match TRBD1. The CDR3 length is 15 residues. From germline, CDR1 is SGHTA and CDR2 FQGNSA. The ends lost 1 base at V and 5 bases at J; junction bases unmatched: 5. The CDR3 DNA is TGTGCCAGCAGCTTAGGAGGACAGGGGGTCAACGAGCAGTACTTC. It is translated as CASSLGGQGVNEQYF.

The rearrangement joins TRBV30 to TRBJ2-7; a weak D match, TRBD1 (6 bases). Germline V gene lookup returns CDR1 GTSNPN and CDR2 SVGIG (reference sequence). Trimming took off 2 bases at V and 3 bases at J, with 17 bases between the two ends. CDR3 length equals 15 residues. The CDR3 region has the DNA TGTGCCTGGAGTCAGGGGACCGCCGCGAACTACGAGCAGTACTTC. It is translated as CAWSQGTAANYEQYF.

The genes are TRBV10-3 and TRBJ1-6; D is perhaps TRBD1 (6 bases). The ends were cut back, 10 bases at V and 5 bases at J, with 12 bases in the middle. The CDR3 consists of 13 residues. CDR1 and CDR2 from the germline V gene are ENHRY and SYGVKD. CDR3 nucleotide sequence: TGTGCCACCACCAGGACAGATAATTCACCCCTCCACTTT. Its translation is CATTRTDNSPLHF.

The chain links TRBV7-6 to TRBJ2-7; 7 nucleotides line up with TRBD1. J lost 3 bases, V lost 4 bases, and 9 bases had no gene match. Germline assignment: CDR1 SGHVS and CDR2 FNYEAQ. This CDR3 is built from 15 residues. In nucleotides, the CDR3 is TGTGCCAGCAGCTCCAACAGGGGCCTACACTACGAGCAGTACTTC. The encoded protein is CASSSNRGLHYEQYF.

The V call is TRBV2, the J call TRBJ2-5, with 8 bases fitting TRBD1. The V gene's germline CDR1 is SNHLY and CDR2 FYNNEI. With V trimmed by 4 bases and J by 1 base, 5 bases remained unmatched. The CDR3 runs to 15 residues. The DNA of the CDR3 is TGTGCCAGCAGTGCGACAGGGGCTACCCAAGAGACCCAGTACTTC. Translating gives CASSATGATQETQYF.

The chain uses TRBV9 and TRBJ2-3; tentative D call: TRBD2 (6 bases). The length of the CDR3 is 15 residues. V shed 2 bases and J shed 4 bases, with 14 bases lying between them. Per germline, CDR1 SGDLS and CDR2 YYNGEE. The CDR3 coding sequence is TGTGCCAGCAGCGTTGGAGGGGATTTAGCAGATACGCAGTATTTT. Amino acid sequence: CASSVGGDLADTQYF.

J is TRBJ2-7 and V is TRBV6-5, with unresolved D. CDR3 length: 13 residues. V was shortened by 3 bases and J by 3 bases, with 9 bases between the two germline ends. Germline V CDR1 and CDR2: MNHEY, SVGAGI. The DNA for the CDR3 is TGTGCCAGCAGTTATGGGCAATTCTACGAGCAGTACTTC. Encoded protein: CASSYGQFYEQYF.

This clone was detected a few times. The CDR3 sequence: CSVLAGGWETQYF. DNA of the CDR3: TGCAGCGTCCTAGCGGGGGGATGGGAGACCCAGTACTTC. The chain couples TRBV29-1 to TRBJ2-5; 11 bases agree with TRBD2. Germline values: CDR1 SQVTM, CDR2 ANQGSEA. J was trimmed by 5 bases and V by 6 bases; bases with no gene match: 5. CDR3 length: 13 amino acids.

The CDR3 DNA is TGTGCCAGCAATGGACAGGGGGGAAACACCGGGGAGCTGTTTTTT. This gives the protein CASNGQGGNTGELFF. V is TRBV6-6 and J is TRBJ2-2; TRBD1 agrees at 10 bases. With V trimmed by 7 bases and J by 2 bases, 4 bases remained unmatched. Germline V CDR1 and CDR2: MNHNY, SVGAGI (reference sequence). This CDR3 is 15 amino acids long.

This clone occurred a few times. The rearrangement joins TRBV29-1 to TRBJ1-2, with D perhaps matching TRBD1 (5 bases). V lost 3 bases to trimming and J lost 4 bases, with 15 bases between them. This CDR3 has 14 residues. Germline loops: CDR1 SQVTM, CDR2 ANQGSEA. CDR3 nucleotide sequence: TGCAGCGTTGATGAGGGGAGGGTTAGCTATGGCTACACCTTC. Protein sequence: CSVDEGRVSYGYTF.

This chain uses TRBV9 with TRBJ2-3; TRBD2 aligns across 7 bases. The CDR3 is 15 amino acids. V dropped 0 bases and J dropped 6; count of bases not matched to a gene: 7. Per germline, CDR1 SGDLS and CDR2 YYNGEE. The CDR3: CASSVASGAPDTQYF. CDR3 in DNA: TGTGCCAGCAGCGTAGCGAGCGGGGCCCCGGATACGCAGTATTTT. Variable domain in full (rest from reference TRBV9 and TRBJ2-3): DSGVTQTPKHLITATGQRVTLRCSPRSGDLSVYWYQQSLDQGLQFLIQYYNGEERAKGNILERFSAQQFPDLHSELNLSSLELGDSALYFCASSVASGAPDTQYFGPGTRLTVL.

V and J are TRBV7-3 and TRBJ1-1; D not certain. The ends were cut back, 5 bases at V and 1 base at J, with 8 bases in the middle. In germline, CDR1 is SGHTA, CDR2 FQGTGA. This CDR3 is 13 amino acids long. In nucleotides, the CDR3 is TGTGCCAGCAGCCCAGCGGGGAACACTGAAGCTTTCTTT. This codes for CASSPAGNTEAFF.

This chain links TRBV19 with TRBJ1-1; TRBD1 matches at 9 bases. The ends lost 9 bases at V and 11 bases at J; junction bases unmatched: 10. The CDR3 loop spans 12 amino acids. Germline CDR1 and CDR2: LNHDA and SQIVND (reference sequence). This CDR3 is CASTGTGFRAFF. In DNA, the CDR3 is TGTGCCAGCACCGGGACAGGGTTTCGCGCTTTCTTT.

V is TRBV7-8 and J is TRBJ2-5, with 7 positions matching TRBD2. Germline V gene data show CDR1 as SGHVS and CDR2 as FQNEAQ. V lost 2 bases and J lost 1; bases outside the gene matches: 7. This CDR3 contains 16 residues. CDR3 sequence reads: CASSLRDGGSQETQYF. In nucleotides, the CDR3 is TGTGCCAGCAGCTTACGGGACGGGGGGTCCCAAGAGACCCAGTACTTC.

This clone has more than one count but fewer than ten. This chain joins TRBV6-1 and TRBJ1-1; TRBD1 agrees at 7 bases. This CDR3 region has 15 residues. J lost 0 bases, V lost 5 bases, and 6 bases had no gene match. Germline V gene data show CDR1 as MNHNS and CDR2 as SASEGT. The DNA for the CDR3 is TGTGCCAGCAGTCGAACGGGACAGTTGAACACTGAAGCTTTCTTT. It translates to CASSRTGQLNTEAFF.

This clone has more than one count but fewer than ten. The chain combines TRBV6-5 with TRBJ2-7, with TRBD1 matching 9 bases. The CDR3 length is 15 residues. Germline V gives CDR1 MNHEY, CDR2 SVGAGI. With V trimmed by 6 bases and J by 6 bases, 12 bases remained unmatched. Here the CDR3 reads CASSSQGAQTREQYF. As DNA, the CDR3 is TGTGCCAGCAGCTCACAGGGGGCACAAACGCGCGAGCAGTACTTC.

Comments on this clone: The sample has other DNA sequences that encode this CDR3 too. V usage is TRBV19 and J usage is TRBJ2-3, with TRBD2 as a possible D gene (7 bases). This CDR3 has 16 residues. The V and J ends lost 3 bases and 3 bases respectively, with 16 bases between them. Germline CDR1 reads LNHDA; CDR2 reads SQIVND (reference sequence). The CDR3: CASSIGGGGITDTQYF. The DNA for the CDR3 is TGTGCCAGTAGTATCGGAGGGGGGGGGATTACAGATACGCAGTATTTT. Full variable domain (remainder filled in from reference TRBV19 and TRBJ2-3): DGGITQSPKYLFRKEGQNVTLSCEQNLNHDAMYWYRQDPGQGLRLIYYSQIVNDFQKGDIAEGYSVSREKKESFPLTVTSAQKNPTAFYLCASSIGGGGITDTQYFGPGTRLTVL.

V is TRBV7-3 and J is TRBJ2-3; D possibly corresponds to TRBD1 (6 bases). The CDR3 covers 16 residues. Germline CDR1 SGHTA, CDR2 FQGTGA. V lost 5 bases to trimming and J lost 0 bases, with 15 bases between them. CDR3: CASSTRTDSSTDTQYF. Here the CDR3 DNA reads TGTGCCAGCAGCACTAGGACAGATTCTAGCACAGATACGCAGTATTTT.

This clone was counted between two and nine times. The chain couples TRBV9 to TRBJ2-3, with D tentatively TRBD2 (6 bases). Germline V gene data show CDR1 as SGDLS and CDR2 as YYNGEE. Trimming took off 0 bases at V and 2 bases at J, with 13 bases between the two ends. This CDR3 spans 16 amino acids. CDR3 bases: TGTGCCAGCAGCGTAGGGGGCGGGGATCACACAGATACGCAGTATTTT. Protein sequence: CASSVGGGDHTDTQYF.

CDR3 nucleotide sequence: TGTGCCAGCAGTTTTCCGGGACTAGCGGGGAACACAGATACGCAGTATTTT. As protein: CASSFPGLAGNTDTQYF. V gene TRBV28 combines with J gene TRBJ2-3; 13 nucleotides agree with TRBD2. V shed 3 bases, J shed 2 bases, and the junction held 5 bases outside the gene matches. The CDR3 runs 17 residues. The V gene's germline CDR1 is MDHEN and CDR2 SYDVKM.

This clone has only a few counts. This chain joins TRBV6-1 and TRBJ1-4; possible D gene TRBD1, 6 bases. The germline CDR1 and CDR2 sequences are MNHNS and SASEGT. CDR3 length: 15 amino acids. V lost 6 bases and J 2 bases, leaving 13 bases between the germline ends. The CDR3 bases are TGTGCCAGCAGGGCAGGGGCTCTCACTAATGAAAAACTGTTTTTT. It specifies CASRAGALTNEKLFF.

The V call is TRBV5-7, the J call TRBJ1-5, with D unclear. TRBV5-7 falls under the ORF class, with uncertain function. The CDR3 consists of 13 residues. V shed 6 bases and J shed 10 bases, with 17 bases lying between them. CDR3 sequence (DNA): TGTGCCAGCAACCCTGGCGGGGAGGGACCCCAGCATTTT. Protein product: CASNPGGEGPQHF.

The chain is built from TRBV30 and TRBJ2-5, with D uncertain. The closer fit of TRBJ2-7 to the DNA end suggests the J call may be wrong. The CDR3 runs 12 residues. Germline CDR1 is GTSNPN and CDR2 is SVGIG (reference sequence). CDR3 DNA: TGTGCCTGGAGTTTAAGCTCCTACGAGCAGTACTTC. This codes for CAWSLSSYEQYF.

This clone has a handful of counts. V usage is TRBV5-1 and J usage is TRBJ2-2; D ambiguous. CDR3 length: 13 amino acids. The germline V gene has CDR1 SGHRS and CDR2 YFSETQ. Between the trimmed V and J ends, which lost 4 bases and 5 bases, there was a span of 9 bases. CDR3 DNA sequence: TGCGCCAGCAGCATACACAAGACCGGGGAGCTGTTTTTT. Translation gives CASSIHKTGELFF. Complete variable domain (other parts from reference TRBV5-1 and TRBJ2-2): KAGVTQTPRYLIKTRGQQVTLSCSPISGHRSVSWYQQTPGQGLQFLFEYFSETQRNKGNFPGRFSGRQFSNSRSEMNVSTLELGDSALYLCASSIHKTGELFFGEGSRLTVL.

The sample holds a few counts of this clone. The rearrangement uses TRBV15 and TRBJ2-7, with 8 bases fitting TRBD1. The CDR3 consists of 17 residues. Trimming removed 5 bases from V and 3 bases from J; junction bases left unmatched: 15. Germline V lookup: CDR1 LNHNV, CDR2 YYDKDF (reference sequence). CDR3 sequence: CATSGALPGTGFYEQYF. The DNA for the CDR3 is TGTGCCACCAGCGGCGCCCTGCCCGGGACAGGATTCTACGAGCAGTACTTC.